The clone carrying this T cell receptor beta chain came up a few times. This sample is part of a study of T cells after somatic rescue of genetic block. The V gene's germline CDR1 is SGHRS and CDR2 YFSETQ. The CDR3 covers 15 residues. The J segment lost 3 bases and the V segment lost 4 bases, leaving 9 bases of the junction unmatched. Clones were read by immunoSEQ multiplex PCR, and TCRdb kept only the in-frame ones, dropping some. The table has approximately 12,000 clones, 73% seen once. The TCR comes from a boy aged 5-17 years. The V gene is TRBV5-1, the J gene TRBJ1-1; TRBD1 agrees at 7 bases. Material for sequencing was peripheral blood mononuclear cells (PBMCs). CDR3 residues: CASSPRQGEDTEAFF. CDR3 DNA sequence: TGCGCCAGCAGCCCCCGACAGGGCGAAGACACTGAAGCTTTCTTT.